Below, 5 T cell receptor beta chains from the same sample are listed, as sequenced in a study of T cell repertoires in cytomegalovirus infection. Each CDR3 protein is one row after TCRdb ran MiXCR on the reads. The sample has about 770,000 distinct CDR3 sequences; about 29% are singletons. These receptors have no identified antigens. Sequencing used cultured CD8+ T cells from PBMCs, obtained from culture after CMV antigen stimulation. The origin of the receptors is a human donor in good health (CMV status not recorded). Some clones in this sample may be carry-over from other donors' samples.

This clonotype was observed a single time. The chain employs TRBV20-1 and TRBJ1-1, with D possibly matching TRBD1 (6 bases). The CDR3 loop spans 17 amino acids. Per the germline V gene, CDR1 is DFQATT and CDR2 is SNEGSKA (reference sequence). Trimming cost V 0 bases and J 0 bases, with 17 bases left between them. The CDR3: CSARDPKVDRLNTEAFF. The CDR3 DNA is TGCAGTGCTAGAGATCCGAAAGTCGACAGGTTGAACACTGAAGCTTTCTTT.

This chain connects TRBV27 to TRBJ1-2; tentative D call: TRBD1 (5 bases). The V and J ends lost 5 bases and 5 bases respectively, with 15 bases between them. Germline assignment: CDR1 MNHEY and CDR2 SMNVEV (reference sequence). There are 14 residues in the CDR3. Written as DNA, the CDR3 is TGTGCCAGCAGTCCCTCACCGGGGGGGTATGGCTACACCTTC. Translated: CASSPSPGGYGYTF.

This clonotype was detected many times. The chain joins TRBV6-1 to TRBJ2-2, with unresolved D. CDR3 length: 11 amino acids. Looked up from germline, CDR1 is MNHNS and CDR2 is SASEGT. Trimming removed 5 bases at V and 4 bases at J, with 2 bases between. CDR3 nucleotide sequence: TGTGCCAGCAGTCGCACCGGGGAGCTGTTTTTT. Translation gives CASSRTGELFF.

This clonotype appeared a few times. The chain carries TRBV12-3 or TRBV12-4 and TRBJ1-4, with D maybe TRBD1 (6 bases). V lost 3 bases and J 1 base, leaving 15 bases between the germline ends. The CDR3 contains 17 residues. The CDR3, as DNA: TGTGCCAGCAGTTTTGAAGGGGGGATAGGAACTAATGAAAAACTGTTTTTT. It translates to CASSFEGGIGTNEKLFF.

In its sample, this clonotype was seen many times. The chain carries TRBV7-2 and TRBJ2-1, with a weak D call TRBD2 (6 bases). This CDR3 has 14 residues. Germline loops: CDR1 SGHTA, CDR2 FQGNSA. V lost 5 bases to trimming and J lost 8 bases, with 16 bases between them. CDR3 loop: CASSPGLVRDEQFF. The CDR3 bases are TGTGCCAGCAGCCCGGGACTGGTCCGTGATGAGCAGTTCTTC.